This TCR beta chain stems from a study of cytotoxic CD8 clonotypes in ibrutinib-treated CLL. The method was immunoSEQ multiplex PCR; TCRdb's version includes in-frame clones alone and lacks a portion of them. This sample has roughly 250,000 clones, with 70% found just once. This CDR3 is built from 14 residues. The V end lost 5 bases, the J end lost 8 bases, and 17 bases lay between the germline ends. CDR1 and CDR2 from the germline V gene are SGHAT and FQDESV (reference sequence). This sequence joins TRBV11-1 and TRBJ2-3, with a tentative D call TRBD2 (6 bases). The TCR was taken from a human donor with chronic lymphocytic leukemia. The sequences come from PBMCs, collected after 24 months of ibrutinib treatment. The CDR3 sequence: CASSPFGRGGTQYF. The CDR3 region has the DNA TGTGCCAGCAGCCCCTTCGGGAGAGGTGGTACGCAGTATTTT.